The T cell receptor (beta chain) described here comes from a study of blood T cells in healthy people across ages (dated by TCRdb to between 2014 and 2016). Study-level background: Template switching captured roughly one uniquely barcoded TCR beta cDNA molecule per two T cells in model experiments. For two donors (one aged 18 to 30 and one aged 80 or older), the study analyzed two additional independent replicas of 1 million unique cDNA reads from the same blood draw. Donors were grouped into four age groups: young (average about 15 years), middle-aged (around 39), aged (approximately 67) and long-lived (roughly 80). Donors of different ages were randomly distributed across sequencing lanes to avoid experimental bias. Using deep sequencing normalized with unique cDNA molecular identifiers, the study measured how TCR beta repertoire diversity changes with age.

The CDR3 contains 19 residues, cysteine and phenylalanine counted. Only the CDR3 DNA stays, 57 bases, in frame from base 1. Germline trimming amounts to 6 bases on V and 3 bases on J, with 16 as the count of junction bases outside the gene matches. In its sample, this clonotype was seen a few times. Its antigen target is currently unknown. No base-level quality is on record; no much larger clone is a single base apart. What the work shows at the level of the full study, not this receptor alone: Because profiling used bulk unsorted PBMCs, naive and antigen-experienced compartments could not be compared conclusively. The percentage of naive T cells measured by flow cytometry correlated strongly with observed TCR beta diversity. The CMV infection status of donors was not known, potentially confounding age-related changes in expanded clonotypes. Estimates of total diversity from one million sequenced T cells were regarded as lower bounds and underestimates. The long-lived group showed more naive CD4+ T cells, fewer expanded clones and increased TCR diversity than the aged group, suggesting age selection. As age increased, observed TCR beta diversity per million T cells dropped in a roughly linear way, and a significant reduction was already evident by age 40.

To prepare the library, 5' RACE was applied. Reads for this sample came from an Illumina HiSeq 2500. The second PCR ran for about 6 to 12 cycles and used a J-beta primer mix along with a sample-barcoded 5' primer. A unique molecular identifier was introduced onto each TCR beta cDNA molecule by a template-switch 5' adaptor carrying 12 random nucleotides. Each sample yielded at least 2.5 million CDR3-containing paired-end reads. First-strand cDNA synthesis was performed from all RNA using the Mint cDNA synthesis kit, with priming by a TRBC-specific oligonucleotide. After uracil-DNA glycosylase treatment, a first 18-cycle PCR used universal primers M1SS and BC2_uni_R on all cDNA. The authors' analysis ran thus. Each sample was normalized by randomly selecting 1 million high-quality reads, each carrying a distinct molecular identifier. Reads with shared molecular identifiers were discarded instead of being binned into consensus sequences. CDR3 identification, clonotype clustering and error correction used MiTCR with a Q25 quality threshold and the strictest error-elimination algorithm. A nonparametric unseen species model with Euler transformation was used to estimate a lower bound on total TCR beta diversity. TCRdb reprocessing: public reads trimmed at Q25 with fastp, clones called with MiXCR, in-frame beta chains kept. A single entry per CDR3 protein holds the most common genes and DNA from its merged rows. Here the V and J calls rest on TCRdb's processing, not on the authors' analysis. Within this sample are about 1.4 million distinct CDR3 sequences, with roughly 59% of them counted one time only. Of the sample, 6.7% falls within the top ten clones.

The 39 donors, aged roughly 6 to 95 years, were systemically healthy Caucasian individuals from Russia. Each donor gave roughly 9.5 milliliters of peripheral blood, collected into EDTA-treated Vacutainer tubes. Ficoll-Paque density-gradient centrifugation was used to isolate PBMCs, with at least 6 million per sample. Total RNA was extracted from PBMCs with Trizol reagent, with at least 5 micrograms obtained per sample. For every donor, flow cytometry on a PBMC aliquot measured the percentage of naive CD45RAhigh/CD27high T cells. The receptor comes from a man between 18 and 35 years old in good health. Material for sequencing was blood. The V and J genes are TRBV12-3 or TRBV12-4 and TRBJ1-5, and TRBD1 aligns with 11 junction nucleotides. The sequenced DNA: TGTGCCAGCAGCCAAACCACCGGGACAGGGGGACTTATCAATCAGCCCCAGCATTTT. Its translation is CASSQTTGTGGLINQPQHF.